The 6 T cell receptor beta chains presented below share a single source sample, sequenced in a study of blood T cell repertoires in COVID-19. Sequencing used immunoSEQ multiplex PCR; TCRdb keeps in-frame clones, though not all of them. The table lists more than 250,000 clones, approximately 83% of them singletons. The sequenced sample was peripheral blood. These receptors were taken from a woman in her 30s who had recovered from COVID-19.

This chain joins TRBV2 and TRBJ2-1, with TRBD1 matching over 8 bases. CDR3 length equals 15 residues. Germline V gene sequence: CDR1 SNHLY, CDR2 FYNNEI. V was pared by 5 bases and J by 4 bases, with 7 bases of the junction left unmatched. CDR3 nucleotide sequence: TGTGCCAGCAGTATTGGACAGGGACATTACAATGAGCAGTTCTTC. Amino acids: CASSIGQGHYNEQFF.

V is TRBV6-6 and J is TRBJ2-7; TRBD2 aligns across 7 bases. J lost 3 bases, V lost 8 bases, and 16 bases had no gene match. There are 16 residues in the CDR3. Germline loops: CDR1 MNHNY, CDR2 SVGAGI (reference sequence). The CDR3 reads CASGSPAAGAFYEQYF. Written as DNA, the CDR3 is TGTGCCAGCGGCTCCCCCGCGGCGGGAGCCTTCTACGAGCAGTACTTC.

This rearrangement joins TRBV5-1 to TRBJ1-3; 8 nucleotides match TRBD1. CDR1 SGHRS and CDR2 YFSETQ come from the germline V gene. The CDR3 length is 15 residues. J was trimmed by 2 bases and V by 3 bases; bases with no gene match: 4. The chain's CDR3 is CASSSWTGTGNTIYF. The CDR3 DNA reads TGCGCCAGCAGCTCTTGGACAGGGACTGGAAACACCATATATTTT.

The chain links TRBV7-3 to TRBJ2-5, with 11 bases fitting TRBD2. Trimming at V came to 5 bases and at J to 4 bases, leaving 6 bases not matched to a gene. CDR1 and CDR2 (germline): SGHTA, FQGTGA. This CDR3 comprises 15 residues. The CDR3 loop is CASSTGLAEAETQYF. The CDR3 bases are TGTGCCAGCAGCACGGGACTAGCGGAAGCAGAGACCCAGTACTTC.

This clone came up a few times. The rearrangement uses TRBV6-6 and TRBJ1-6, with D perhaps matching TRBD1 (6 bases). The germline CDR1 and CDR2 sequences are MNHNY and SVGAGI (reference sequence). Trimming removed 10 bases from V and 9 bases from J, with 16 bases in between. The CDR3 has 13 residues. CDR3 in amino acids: CATKGQDSSPLHF. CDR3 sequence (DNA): TGTGCCACCAAGGGACAAGACTCTTCACCCCTCCACTTT.

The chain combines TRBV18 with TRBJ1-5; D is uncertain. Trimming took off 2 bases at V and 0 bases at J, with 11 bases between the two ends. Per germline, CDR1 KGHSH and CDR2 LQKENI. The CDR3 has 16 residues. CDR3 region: CASSPDRVDSNQPQHF. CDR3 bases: TGTGCCAGCTCACCAGACCGGGTTGATAGCAATCAGCCCCAGCATTTT. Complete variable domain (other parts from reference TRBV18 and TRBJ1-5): NAGVMQNPRHLVRRRGQEARLRCSPMKGHSHVYWYRQLPEEGLKFMVYLQKENIIDESGMPKERFSAEFPKEGPSILRIQQVVRGDSAAYFCASSPDRVDSNQPQHFGDGTRLSIL.